This entry features one TCR beta chain sequence. Assay: immunoSEQ multiplex PCR; the TCRdb copy retains only in-frame clones and omits some. The sample holds approximately 90,000 clones, less than 90% seen once. These data belong to a study of control samples from healthy donors and cancer patients. This CDR3 has 16 amino acids. The V gene's germline CDR1 is LGHDT and CDR2 YNNKEL (reference sequence). Trimming stripped 3 bases from V and 3 bases from J, with 17 bases between. This chain connects TRBV3-1 (or the pseudogene TRBV3-2) to TRBJ2-5; D is perhaps TRBD2 (6 bases). This clonotype originated in a woman aged 70 to 79 in good health. Sequenced input: blood. The chain's CDR3 is CASSQVFRRGEETQYF. CDR3 in DNA: TGTGCCAGCAGCCAGGTGTTCCGGAGGGGAGAAGAGACCCAGTACTTC.